This TCR beta chain was identified in a study of tumor-infiltrating lymphocytes in primary liver carcinoma. Study at large: Men and women, 30 to 69 years of age, made up the patients. Whole-study findings and limits: It was in tumors, not blood, that the top-250-clone fraction was significantly higher (p = 0.039).

cDNA specific to TCR beta was made from 450 to 500 ng of total RNA, with a constant-region primer employed for priming. Employing slightly modified ARM-PCR, three nested multiplex PCR rounds were run, and these gave rise to the TCR beta libraries. The opening two PCR rounds, approximately 10 cycles each, paired TRBV1-TRBV30 forward primers with a C-beta reverse primer. TCRdb ran MiXCR on the multiplex PCR reads and lists one entry per CDR3 protein. Found here are fewer than 110,000 distinct CDR3 sequences, about 62% of them singletons; the top ten hold around 12%. A note on this clonotype: Its specificity is not known.

Co-extraction yielded RNA and DNA from roughly 20-30 mg of unsorted bulk tissue. CDR3 length: 11 amino acids. V was cut by 5 bases and J by 9 bases, with 10 bases left in between. Per the germline V gene, CDR1 is SGHAT and CDR2 is FQNNGV. The clonotype was recovered from a woman aged 55-70 years with primary liver carcinoma and hepatitis B virus infection. Sequenced input: liver tumor tissue from sampling region 2. Described subset: tumor region T2, inferior pole. This chain uses TRBV11-2 with TRBJ1-2, with D unresolved. CDR3 nucleotides: TGTGCCAGCAGCCTCGGCTGCAGCTACACCTTC. This codes for CASSLGCSYTF.